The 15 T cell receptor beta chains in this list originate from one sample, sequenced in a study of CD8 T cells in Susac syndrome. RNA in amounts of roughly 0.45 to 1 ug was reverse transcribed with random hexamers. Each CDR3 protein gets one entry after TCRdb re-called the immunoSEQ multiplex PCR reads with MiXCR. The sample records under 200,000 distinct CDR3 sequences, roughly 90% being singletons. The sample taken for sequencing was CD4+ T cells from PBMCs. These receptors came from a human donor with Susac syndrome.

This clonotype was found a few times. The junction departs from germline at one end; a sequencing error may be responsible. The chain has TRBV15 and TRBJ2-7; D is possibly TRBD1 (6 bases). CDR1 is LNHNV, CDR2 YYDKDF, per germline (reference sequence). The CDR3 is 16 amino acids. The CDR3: CATSREGDTITYEQYF. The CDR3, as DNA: TGTGCCACCAGCCGAGAAGGGGACACCATCACCTACGAGCAGTACTTC.

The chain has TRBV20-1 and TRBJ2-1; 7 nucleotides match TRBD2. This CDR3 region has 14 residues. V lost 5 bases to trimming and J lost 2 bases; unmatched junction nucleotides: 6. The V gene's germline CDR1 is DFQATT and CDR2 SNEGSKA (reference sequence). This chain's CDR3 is CSALEGGAYNEQFF. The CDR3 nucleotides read TGCAGTGCTCTGGAGGGAGGGGCCTACAATGAGCAGTTCTTC.

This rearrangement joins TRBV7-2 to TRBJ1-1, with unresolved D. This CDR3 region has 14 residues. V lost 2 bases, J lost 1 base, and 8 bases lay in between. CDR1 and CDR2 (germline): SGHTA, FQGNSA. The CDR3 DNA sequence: TGTGCCAGCAGCTTATGGGAGGGGAACACTGAAGCTTTCTTT. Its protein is CASSLWEGNTEAFF.

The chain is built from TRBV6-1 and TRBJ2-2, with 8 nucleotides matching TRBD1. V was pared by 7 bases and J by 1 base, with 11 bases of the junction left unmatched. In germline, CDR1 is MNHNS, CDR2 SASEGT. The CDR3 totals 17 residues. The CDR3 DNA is TGTGCCAGCAAAGGAGTCGCCGGGACAGGGAACACCGGGGAGCTGTTTTTT. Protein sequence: CASKGVAGTGNTGELFF.

The CDR3 DNA sequence: TGTGCCAGCACCCGGGACAGAGATGGCTATGAGCAGTTCTTC. Protein: CASTRDRDGYEQFF. The rearrangement links TRBV14 to TRBJ2-1, with 7 bases lining up with TRBD1. CDR3 size: 14 residues. V dropped 7 bases and J dropped 8; count of bases not matched to a gene: 11. The germline gives CDR1 SGHDN, CDR2 FVKESK.

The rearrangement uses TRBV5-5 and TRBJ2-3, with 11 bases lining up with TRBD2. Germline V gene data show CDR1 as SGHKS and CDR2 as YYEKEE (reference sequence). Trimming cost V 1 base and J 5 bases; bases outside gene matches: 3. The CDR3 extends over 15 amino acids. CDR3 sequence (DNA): TGTGCCAGCAGCTTGACTAGCGGGGGTCAAGATACGCAGTATTTT. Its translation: CASSLTSGGQDTQYF.

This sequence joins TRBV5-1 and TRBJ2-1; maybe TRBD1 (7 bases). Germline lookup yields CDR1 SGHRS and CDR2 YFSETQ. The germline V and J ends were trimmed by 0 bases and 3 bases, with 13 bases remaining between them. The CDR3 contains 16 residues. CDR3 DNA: TGCGCCAGCAGCTTGGCGGGGGACAGAATCTACAATGAGCAGTTCTTC. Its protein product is CASSLAGDRIYNEQFF.

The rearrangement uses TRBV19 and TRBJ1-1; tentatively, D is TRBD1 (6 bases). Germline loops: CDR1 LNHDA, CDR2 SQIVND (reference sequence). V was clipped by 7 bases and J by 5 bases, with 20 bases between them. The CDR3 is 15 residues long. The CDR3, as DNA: TGTGCCAGTACCGATTTCGGGGGGCTTGTGACTGAAGCTTTCTTT. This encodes CASTDFGGLVTEAFF.

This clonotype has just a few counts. CDR3 in amino acids: CASSGQATNEKLFF. The DNA of the CDR3 is TGTGCCAGTTCTGGACAGGCAACTAATGAAAAACTGTTTTTT. This chain links TRBV19 with TRBJ1-4; 7 bases are shared with TRBD1. The CDR3 spans 14 residues. CDR1 is LNHDA, CDR2 SQIVND, per germline (reference sequence). The V segment lost 8 bases and the J segment 0 bases; nucleotides outside the gene matches: 3.

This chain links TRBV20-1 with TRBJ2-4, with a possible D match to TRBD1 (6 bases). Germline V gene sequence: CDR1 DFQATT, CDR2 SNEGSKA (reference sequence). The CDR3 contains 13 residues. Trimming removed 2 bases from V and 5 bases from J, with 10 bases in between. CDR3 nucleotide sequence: TGCAGTGCTAGAAACAGGGCGGAAAACATTCAGTACTTC. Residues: CSARNRAENIQYF.

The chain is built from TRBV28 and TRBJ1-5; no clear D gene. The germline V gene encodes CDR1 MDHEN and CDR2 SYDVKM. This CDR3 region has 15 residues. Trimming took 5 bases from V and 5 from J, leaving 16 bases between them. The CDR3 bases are TGTGCCAGCAGTCCAACATCCGGACCTCATCAGCCCCAGCATTTT. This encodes CASSPTSGPHQPQHF.

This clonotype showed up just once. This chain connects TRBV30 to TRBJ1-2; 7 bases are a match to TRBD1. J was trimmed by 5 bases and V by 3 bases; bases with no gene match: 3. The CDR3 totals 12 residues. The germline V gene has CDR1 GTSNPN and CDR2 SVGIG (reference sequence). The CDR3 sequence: CAWRGQIYGYTF. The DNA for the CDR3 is TGTGCCTGGAGGGGACAGATATATGGCTACACCTTC.

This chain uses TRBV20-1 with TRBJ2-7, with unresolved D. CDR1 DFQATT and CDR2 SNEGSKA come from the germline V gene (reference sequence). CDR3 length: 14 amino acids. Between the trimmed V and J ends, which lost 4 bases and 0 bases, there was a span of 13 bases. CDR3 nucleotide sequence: TGCAGTGCTACCCCCATGAGCAGCTCCTACGAGCAGTACTTC. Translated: CSATPMSSSYEQYF.

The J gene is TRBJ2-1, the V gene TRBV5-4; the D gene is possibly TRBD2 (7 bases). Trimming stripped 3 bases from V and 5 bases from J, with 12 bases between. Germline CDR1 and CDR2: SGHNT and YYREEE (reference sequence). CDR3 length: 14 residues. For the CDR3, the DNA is TGTGCCAGCAGCTCTTCGGGGGGCCACAATGAGCAGTTCTTC. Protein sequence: CASSSSGGHNEQFF.

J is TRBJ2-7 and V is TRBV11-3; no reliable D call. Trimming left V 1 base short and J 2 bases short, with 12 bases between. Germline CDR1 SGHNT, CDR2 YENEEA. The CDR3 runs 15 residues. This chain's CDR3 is CASSLVVKCPYEQYF. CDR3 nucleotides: TGTGCCAGCAGCTTAGTAGTAAAATGCCCCTACGAGCAGTACTTC.